What follows are 26 T cell receptor beta chains derived from one specimen sequenced in a study of T cell repertoires in cytomegalovirus infection (dated by TCRdb to the late 2010s). This sample was sequenced with an Illumina HiSeq 1500. In-frame beta chains were kept once TCRdb had trimmed the public reads at Q25 with fastp and called clones with MiXCR. Each entry merges the rows of one CDR3 protein and shows their most common DNA and genes. The sample contains 200,000 to 300,000 distinct CDR3 sequences, roughly 10% of them found a single time. Around 15% of the sample is taken by the ten largest. The source material was PBMCs. The receptors stem from a human donor in good health (CMV status not recorded). Some clones in this sample may be carry-over from other donors' samples.

The genes are TRBV28 and TRBJ2-2, with D perhaps being TRBD1 or TRBD2 (6 bases each). Trimming cost V 3 bases and J 0 bases, with 14 bases left between them. The V gene's germline CDR1 is MDHEN and CDR2 SYDVKM. The CDR3 covers 17 residues. DNA of the CDR3: TGTGCCAGCAGTTTCGGACGGGGGACACCGAACACCGGGGAGCTGTTTTTT. Its protein is CASSFGRGTPNTGELFF. Filled out from reference TRBV28 and TRBJ2-2, the complete variable domain reads DVKVTQSSRYLVKRTGEKVFLECVQDMDHENMFWYRQDPGLGLRLIYFSYDVKMKEKGDIPEGYSVSREKKERFSLILESASTNQTSMYLCASSFGRGTPNTGELFFGEGSRLTVL.

This chain connects TRBV29-1 to TRBJ1-2, with D maybe TRBD1 (5 bases). This CDR3 region has 12 residues. Trimming removed 4 bases at V and 6 bases at J, with 12 bases between. Germline loops: CDR1 SQVTM, CDR2 ANQGSEA. CDR3 sequence reads: CSVVRSGDGYTF. DNA of the CDR3: TGCAGCGTTGTTCGGTCGGGGGATGGCTACACCTTC.

This clonotype was found many times. The chain couples TRBV7-2 to TRBJ1-1; a weak D match, TRBD1 (6 bases). This CDR3 has 14 amino acids. V lost 5 bases and J 4 bases, leaving 14 bases between the germline ends. Germline loops: CDR1 SGHTA, CDR2 FQGNSA. In nucleotides, the CDR3 is TGTGCCAGCAGCGCGTATGGGGGGCCCACTGAAGCTTTCTTT. It encodes CASSAYGGPTEAFF.

This chain joins TRBV27 and TRBJ2-1, with 8 bases matching TRBD2. The CDR3 length is 15 residues. V dropped 6 bases and J dropped 5; count of bases not matched to a gene: 9. Germline V CDR1 and CDR2: MNHEY, SMNVEV (reference sequence). In DNA form, the CDR3 reads TGTGCCAGCAGCCGGGGGGGGGTTACAAACAATGAGCAGTTCTTC. This gives the protein CASSRGGVTNNEQFF.

Only a few counts were recorded for this clonotype. The chain's CDR3 is CATSRETGFSGNTIYF. CDR3 DNA: TGTGCCACCAGCAGAGAGACAGGGTTCTCCGGAAACACCATATATTTT. The chain is built from TRBV15 and TRBJ1-3, with 7 positions matching TRBD1. This CDR3 spans 16 amino acids. Germline V lookup: CDR1 LNHNV, CDR2 YYDKDF (reference sequence). V lost 0 bases, J lost 4 bases, and 6 bases stayed unmatched.

In this sample, this clonotype turned up a few times. This rearrangement joins TRBV12-3 or TRBV12-4 to TRBJ1-5; D not resolved. The CDR3 has 14 amino acids. V was pared by 6 bases and J by 1 base, with 10 bases between. CDR3 region: CASSRMGSNQPQHF. The CDR3 region has the DNA TGTGCCAGCAGCCGAATGGGGAGCAATCAGCCCCAGCATTTT.

CDR3 amino acids: CASSLDGALNTEAFF. CDR3 coding DNA: TGTGCCAGCAGCTTAGACGGGGCGTTGAACACTGAAGCTTTCTTT. This sequence joins TRBV11-2 and TRBJ1-1; possible D gene TRBD1, 5 bases. Germline V gives CDR1 SGHAT, CDR2 FQNNGV. V lost 0 bases and J 0 bases, leaving 8 bases between the germline ends. The CDR3 covers 15 residues.

The table lists this clonotype with many counts. The chain has TRBV15 and TRBJ1-2; D possibly corresponds to TRBD1 (6 bases). The V end lost 0 bases, the J end lost 8 bases, and 10 bases lay between the germline ends. CDR3 length equals 13 residues. Germline CDR1 is LNHNV and CDR2 is YYDKDF (reference sequence). The CDR3 bases are TGTGCCACCAGCAGAGATTTTACAGGGGGCTACACCTTC. Translating it yields CATSRDFTGGYTF.

V gene TRBV20-1 combines with J gene TRBJ2-1; weak D call: TRBD1 (7 bases). Trimming cost V 0 bases and J 2 bases, with 14 bases left between them. The germline V gene encodes CDR1 DFQATT and CDR2 SNEGSKA (reference sequence). The CDR3 is 16 residues long. CDR3 loop: CSARDAGQIAYNEQFF. The CDR3 region has the DNA TGCAGTGCTAGAGATGCGGGACAGATAGCCTACAATGAGCAGTTCTTC.

This clonotype has ten or more counts. This chain links TRBV7-2 with TRBJ2-4; D is ambiguous. Trimming stripped 1 base from V and 1 base from J, with 14 bases between. The CDR3 extends over 17 amino acids. Germline values: CDR1 SGHTA, CDR2 FQGNSA. The CDR3 DNA is TGTGCCAGCAGCTTAGATCCCCTAGAGAGGGCCAAAAACATTCAGTACTTC. Protein product: CASSLDPLERAKNIQYF.

This clonotype was recorded many times. In DNA, the CDR3 is TGTGCCATCAGTGAGCCCCGAGGTAGCGTTGGGGCAGATACGCAGTATTTT. It codes for CAISEPRGSVGADTQYF. The rearrangement links TRBV10-3 to TRBJ2-3, with D possibly matching TRBD2 (5 bases). V was trimmed by 2 bases and J by 4 bases, leaving 19 bases between them. Germline CDR1 is ENHRY and CDR2 is SYGVKD. The CDR3 has 17 amino acids.

This clonotype has a count of ten or more. The rearrangement joins TRBV7-2 to TRBJ1-2; 10 bases map to TRBD1. The germline CDR1 and CDR2 sequences are SGHTA and FQGNSA. V shed 5 bases, J shed 7 bases, and the junction held 13 bases outside the gene matches. The CDR3 runs 16 residues. CDR3 residues: CASSVLRQGAAAGYTF. The DNA for the CDR3 is TGTGCCAGCAGCGTACTAAGACAGGGGGCTGCCGCTGGCTACACCTTC.

This clonotype was counted ten times or more. The V call is TRBV12-3 or TRBV12-4, the J call TRBJ1-2; D perhaps matches TRBD1 (5 bases). The CDR3 is 13 residues long. V lost 6 bases and J 5 bases, leaving 13 bases between the germline ends. In nucleotides, the CDR3 is TGTGCCAGCAGACAGGAGGGTGTTTATGGCTACACCTTC. Residues: CASRQEGVYGYTF.

This clonotype was counted ten times or more. The chain links TRBV29-1 to TRBJ1-1; TRBD1 is a possible D gene (5 bases). V was clipped by 4 bases and J by 6 bases, with 9 bases between them. Germline lookup yields CDR1 SQVTM and CDR2 ANQGSEA. The CDR3 totals 11 residues. The CDR3 bases are TGCAGCGTTGGTCCGGGGGCTGAAGCTTTCTTT. Its translation is CSVGPGAEAFF.

The sample holds many counts of this clonotype. This chain joins TRBV7-2 and TRBJ2-3; D call uncertain. Per the germline V gene, CDR1 is SGHTA and CDR2 is FQGNSA. The CDR3 is made up of 15 amino acids. V was cut by 2 bases and J by 0 bases, with 9 bases left in between. CDR3 region: CASSLIPTSTDTQYF. Here the CDR3 DNA reads TGTGCCAGCAGCTTAATACCAACTAGCACAGATACGCAGTATTTT.

Many counts were recorded for this clonotype. This rearrangement joins TRBV7-2 to TRBJ1-2; TRBD1 matches at 9 bases. This CDR3 is 15 amino acids long. J lost 7 bases, V lost 5 bases, and 11 bases had no gene match. CDR1 and CDR2 (germline): SGHTA, FQGNSA. The CDR3 DNA reads TGTGCCAGCAGCATCCCCGGGACAGGGACGTCTGGCTACACCTTC. Encoded protein: CASSIPGTGTSGYTF.

This rearrangement joins TRBV20-1 to TRBJ1-3; tentatively, D is TRBD1 (6 bases). The CDR3 is made up of 15 amino acids. The V end lost 3 bases, the J end lost 0 bases, and 12 bases lay between the germline ends. CDR1 is DFQATT, CDR2 SNEGSKA, per germline (reference sequence). The DNA for the CDR3 is TGCAGTGCTAGGGCAGGGGAGAGCTCTGGAAACACCATATATTTT. Protein sequence: CSARAGESSGNTIYF.

The chain recombines TRBV7-2 with TRBJ1-4; D gene unclear. CDR3 length equals 15 residues. Germline V lookup: CDR1 SGHTA, CDR2 FQGNSA. V was pared by 2 bases and J by 7 bases, with 14 bases between. Written as DNA, the CDR3 is TGTGCCAGCAGCTTAAATATTGGAGGGATTGAAAAACTGTTTTTT. It is translated as CASSLNIGGIEKLFF.

This clonotype was counted at least ten times. Here the CDR3 reads CASTLRGQGNKEQYF. The CDR3 region has the DNA TGTGCCAGCACTCTCCGAGGGCAGGGGAATAAGGAGCAGTACTTC. The chain uses TRBV28 and TRBJ2-7; tentative D call: TRBD1 (6 bases). This CDR3 spans 15 amino acids. V was trimmed by 7 bases and J by 7 bases, leaving 23 bases between them. The germline gives CDR1 MDHEN, CDR2 SYDVKM.

This clonotype was seen at least ten times. The chain carries TRBV7-9 and TRBJ2-2, with a possible D match to TRBD1 (5 bases). CDR3 length equals 16 residues. V was clipped by 10 bases and J by 4 bases, with 22 bases between them. CDR1 and CDR2 from the germline V gene are SEHNR and FQNEAQ (reference sequence). The CDR3 reads CANQQIDSRSTGELFF. The CDR3, as DNA: TGTGCCAACCAGCAGATTGACAGTCGGAGCACCGGGGAGCTGTTTTTT.

This clonotype came up a few times. The rearrangement links TRBV12-3 or TRBV12-4 to TRBJ1-5; 8 positions match TRBD1. CDR3 length equals 15 residues. The V segment lost 6 bases and the J segment 4 bases; nucleotides outside the gene matches: 8. CDR3 sequence (DNA): TGTGCCAGCAGACAGTCGACAGGGGCGAATCAGCCCCAGCATTTT. This gives the protein CASRQSTGANQPQHF.

V gene TRBV19 combines with J gene TRBJ1-3, with D tentatively TRBD1 (5 bases). The CDR3 totals 16 residues. Germline V CDR1 and CDR2: LNHDA, SQIVND (reference sequence). Between the trimmed V and J ends, which lost 7 bases and 0 bases, there was a span of 16 bases. As DNA, the CDR3 is TGTGCCAGTAAAACAGGACCTTTGACCTCTGGAAACACCATATATTTT. Protein sequence: CASKTGPLTSGNTIYF. Supplemented by reference TRBV19 and TRBJ1-3, the full variable domain reads DGGITQSPKYLFRKEGQNVTLSCEQNLNHDAMYWYRQDPGQGLRLIYYSQIVNDFQKGDIAEGYSVSREKKESFPLTVTSAQKNPTAFYLCASKTGPLTSGNTIYFGEGSWLTVV.

This clonotype was picked up many times. J is TRBJ2-5 and V is TRBV7-6, with D possibly matching TRBD2 (6 bases). CDR1 is SGHVS, CDR2 FNYEAQ, per germline. This CDR3 contains 15 residues. The V gene lost 2 bases and the J gene lost 3 bases, with 13 bases spanning the gap. The CDR3 bases are TGTGCCAGCAGCTTAAACGGGAGAGGGGAAGAGACCCAGTACTTC. It codes for CASSLNGRGEETQYF.

This clonotype was picked up many times. The chain is built from TRBV7-2 and TRBJ2-3, with 7 bases identical to TRBD2. J was trimmed by 2 bases and V by 0 bases; bases with no gene match: 8. CDR3 length: 17 residues. CDR1 is SGHTA, CDR2 FQGNSA, per germline. The CDR3 nucleotides are TGTGCCAGCAGCTTAGCAGGAGCGGGGATAATCACAGATACGCAGTATTTT. Its protein product is CASSLAGAGIITDTQYF.

This clonotype was counted between two and nine times. The chain links TRBV28 to TRBJ2-7, with D tentatively TRBD1 (6 bases). The germline V gene has CDR1 MDHEN and CDR2 SYDVKM. This CDR3 comprises 14 residues. The ends were cut back, 1 base at V and 3 bases at J, with 10 bases in the middle. The CDR3 loop is CASSLLGRGYEQYF. CDR3 nucleotide sequence: TGTGCCAGCAGTTTATTGGGCAGGGGCTACGAGCAGTACTTC.

This clonotype appeared a few times. At one end, the junction sequence differs from germline, possibly due to a read error. This chain connects TRBV7-6 to TRBJ1-2, with D maybe TRBD1 (5 bases). CDR3 length: 16 amino acids. Germline V gene lookup returns CDR1 SGHVS and CDR2 FNYEAQ. The CDR3 bases are TGTGCCAGCAGCCTAGCTGAGAGGGGAGAGAACTATGGCTACACCTTC. This translates into CASSLAERGENYGYTF.